This passage covers 5 T cell receptor beta chains from one sample sequenced in a study of blood T cell repertoires in COVID-19. This table comes from immunoSEQ multiplex PCR, and its TCRdb copy is limited to in-frame clones, with some not included. The sample records approximately 140,000 clones, approximately 80% being singletons. The sample consisted of peripheral blood. Receptor source: a man between 45 and 60 years old with acute or convalescent COVID-19.

The J gene is TRBJ1-2, the V gene TRBV27; perhaps TRBD1 as D (5 bases). The V end was cut by 2 bases, the J end by 1 base, with 8 bases between. Germline V gene lookup returns CDR1 MNHEY and CDR2 SMNVEV (reference sequence). There are 14 residues in the CDR3. The CDR3 region has the DNA TGTGCCAGCAGTTTAGGCAGGGTTAACTATGGCTACACCTTC. Its translation: CASSLGRVNYGYTF.

The chain has TRBV19 and TRBJ1-2; D is possibly TRBD1 (6 bases). Germline CDR1 LNHDA, CDR2 SQIVND (reference sequence). The CDR3 covers 13 residues. V lost 5 bases to trimming and J lost 4 bases, with 11 bases between them. This CDR3 is CASSQRQVYGYTF. The CDR3 DNA follows: TGTGCCAGTAGTCAACGACAGGTCTATGGCTACACCTTC.

There are many counts of this clone. V is TRBV18 and J is TRBJ1-5; 9 positions agree with TRBD1. V shed 6 bases and J 8 bases; nucleotides not matched to a gene: 5. This CDR3 contains 13 residues. Germline assignment: CDR1 KGHSH and CDR2 LQKENI. The CDR3 spells CASSTGGKEPQHF. Written as DNA, the CDR3 is TGTGCCAGCTCCACAGGGGGCAAGGAGCCCCAGCATTTT.

This chain joins TRBV7-9 and TRBJ1-2; 7 bases fit TRBD1. CDR3 length equals 15 residues. V lost 4 bases and J lost 0; bases outside the gene matches: 5. Germline-derived CDR1 and CDR2 are SEHNR and FQNEAQ (reference sequence). CDR3: CASSSTGTANYGYTF. The CDR3, as DNA: TGTGCCAGCAGCTCGACCGGGACAGCTAACTATGGCTACACCTTC.

This clone appeared a few times. The chain recombines TRBV29-1 with TRBJ2-3; TRBD2 aligns across 10 bases. Germline-derived CDR1 and CDR2 are SQVTM and ANQGSEA. This CDR3 contains 14 residues. V lost 6 bases and J lost 1; bases outside the gene matches: 4. The CDR3 sequence: CSVNLAGGTDTQYF. The CDR3 nucleotides are TGCAGCGTGAATCTAGCGGGGGGCACAGATACGCAGTATTTT.